This T cell receptor (beta chain) was captured in a study of blood T cell repertoires in COVID-19. Study in general: COVID-19 samples collected from the United States, Italy and Spain covered acute and convalescent phases. Sources were T cells, B-cell-depleted T cells, or PBMCs; the material itself was cDNA or gDNA.

As handled by the study authors: Estimated nucleated cell counts came from reference gene primer amplification. Method: immunoSEQ multiplex PCR; TCRdb's copy keeps in-frame clones and lacks some. The V and J calls and the clone size are those of that table, but D and trimming were determined from the DNA. In the table there are fewer than 400,000 clones, roughly 88% of which are singletons. V lost 2 bases and J lost 0, with 11 bases in between. CDR1 and CDR2 (germline): LNHDA, SQIVND (reference sequence). The length of the CDR3 is 16 residues. Enrolled during active infection, Seattle patients were then followed longitudinally.

Sequences were obtained from peripheral blood. This receptor was identified in a woman aged 30 to 39 with COVID-19, enrolled during active disease. The chain has TRBV19 and TRBJ1-3; TRBD1 is a possible D gene (5 bases). CDR3 sequence (DNA): TGTGCCAGTAGTATATCTGGCAGGGTCTCTGGAAACACCATATATTTT. Residues: CASSISGRVSGNTIYF.